The rows below give T cell receptor beta chains drawn from one sample of a study of cytomegalovirus exposure and HLA in healthy donors. Clones were sequenced by immunoSEQ multiplex PCR, and TCRdb holds only the in-frame ones, with some missing. The repertoire holds some 150,000 clones, around four fifths seen once, with over 1.1% in the top ten. Source material: PBMCs. These receptors were taken from a male donor in good health and CMV-seronegative. CDR3s include the opening cysteine and the closing phenylalanine or tryptophan. The D gene is left open where the match is weak. Clone size is shown for a subset of rows, as once, few, many or a class of expanded clone.

V	size	J	D	CDR3	DNA
TRBV25-1	NA	TRBJ2-1	NA	CASSEYFGSGQFF	TGTGCCAGCAGTGAATACTTCGGGTCCGGGCAGTTCTTC
TRBV5-1	once	TRBJ1-1	TRBD1	CASSQTGQGNTEAFF	TGCGCCAGCAGCCAAACGGGACAGGGAAACACTGAAGCTTTCTTT
TRBV7-3	NA	TRBJ2-3	NA	CASSSGGFTDTQYF	TGTGCCAGCAGCTCAGGGGGGTTCACAGATACGCAGTATTTT
TRBV28	NA	TRBJ1-3	NA	CASSLRQWRGGNTIYF	TGTGCCAGCAGTTTACGACAGTGGCGGGGTGGAAACACCATATATTTT
TRBV7-2	NA	TRBJ2-3	TRBD2	CASSLSSGATDTQYF	TGTGCCAGCAGCTTGAGTAGCGGGGCCACAGATACGCAGTATTTT
TRBV19	NA	TRBJ1-1	NA	CASSPQRAGMTEAFF	TGTGCCAGTAGCCCCCAAAGGGCAGGGATGACTGAAGCTTTCTTT
TRBV29-1	NA	TRBJ2-3	TRBD2	CSVERISGGSAADTQYF	TGCAGCGTTGAAAGGATTAGCGGGGGTAGTGCGGCAGATACGCAGTATTTT
TRBV25-1	NA	TRBJ2-1	TRBD1	CASSELRTGDYNEQFF	TGTGCCAGCAGTGAATTAAGGACAGGGGATTACAATGAGCAGTTCTTC
TRBV30	few	TRBJ1-6	NA	CAWSYGQTGNSPLHF	TGTGCCTGGAGTTACGGACAGACGGGGAATTCACCCCTCCACTTT
TRBV11-2	NA	TRBJ1-2	TRBD1	CASSRTGSSNYGYTF	TGTGCCAGCAGCCGGACAGGGTCTTCCAACTATGGCTACACCTTC
TRBV27	NA	TRBJ1-4	NA	CASGTQATNEKLFF	TGTGCCAGCGGCACCCAGGCAACTAATGAAAAACTGTTTTTT
TRBV6-1	few	TRBJ1-1	TRBD1	CASSARTGNTEAFF	TGTGCCAGCAGTGCCCGGACAGGGAACACTGAAGCTTTCTTT
TRBV6-5	NA	TRBJ2-1	NA	CASSHGSGQFF	TGTGCCAGCAGTCATGGATCGGGACAGTTCTTC
TRBV18	NA	TRBJ2-7	TRBD2	CASSATSESYEQYF	TGTGCCAGCTCCGCGACTAGCGAGTCCTACGAGCAGTACTTC
TRBV5-1	NA	TRBJ2-1	TRBD2	CASSLPGLPEQFF	TGCGCCAGCAGCCTACCGGGACTACCGGAGCAGTTCTTC
TRBV6-6	few	TRBJ1-2	TRBD1	CASSYSLSTGNYGYTF	TGTGCCAGCAGTTACTCGTTATCGACAGGGAACTATGGCTACACCTTC
TRBV27	few	TRBJ1-5	NA	CASSLEVRQPQHF	TGTGCCAGCAGTTTAGAGGTACGCCAGCCCCAGCATTTT
TRBV28	NA	TRBJ1-3	NA	CASSLGGYSGNTIYF	TGTGCCAGCAGTTTAGGAGGGTACTCTGGAAACACCATATATTTT
TRBV19	NA	TRBJ2-7	NA	CASSIVSSSSYEQYF	TGTGCCAGTAGTATCGTTTCTAGCAGTTCCTACGAGCAGTACTTC
TRBV29-1	NA	TRBJ2-3	NA	CSGGLSTDTQYF	TGCAGCGGCGGACTTAGCACAGATACGCAGTATTTT
TRBV28	NA	TRBJ2-1	NA	CASNPGSVFNEQFF	TGTGCCAGCAACCCGGGGTCCGTGTTTAATGAGCAGTTCTTC
TRBV27	once	TRBJ1-5	TRBD1	CASSLPGGPQHF	TGTGCCAGCAGTCTCCCAGGGGGGCCCCAGCATTTT
TRBV18	once	TRBJ2-5	TRBD1	CASSPTGTGTGETQYF	TGTGCCAGCTCACCAACCGGGACAGGGACGGGAGAGACCCAGTACTTC
TRBV5-1	NA	TRBJ2-2	TRBD2	CASSPLAGGTNTGELFF	TGCGCCAGCAGTCCGTTAGCGGGGGGGACGAACACCGGGGAGCTGTTTTTT
TRBV4-2	NA	TRBJ2-7	TRBD2	CASRKGSGSYEQYF	TGTGCCAGCAGAAAAGGGAGCGGGAGCTACGAGCAGTACTTC
TRBV4-1	few	TRBJ2-7	NA	CASSQDLVEQYF	TGCGCCAGCAGCCAAGATCTTGTCGAGCAGTACTTC
TRBV5-5	once	TRBJ2-7	TRBD1	CASSMTGSDEQYF	TGTGCCAGCAGCATGACAGGGAGTGACGAGCAGTACTTC
TRBV29-1	NA	TRBJ2-7	TRBD2	CSVGGSGREQYF	TGCAGCGTTGGGGGTTCCGGGAGGGAGCAGTACTTC
TRBV10-3	NA	TRBJ2-3	TRBD1	CAISESGQGAMTDTQYF	TGTGCCATCAGTGAGTCGGGACAGGGGGCGATGACAGATACGCAGTATTTT
TRBV30	NA	TRBJ2-3	NA	CAWSVPTRGSDTQYF	TGTGCCTGGAGTGTACCGACGCGGGGTTCAGATACGCAGTATTTT
TRBV7-9	NA	TRBJ2-5	NA	CASSLTGLAGETQYF	TGTGCCAGCAGCTTAACAGGACTGGCGGGGGAGACCCAGTACTTC
TRBV19	NA	TRBJ2-5	TRBD2	CASSLAGGTQETQYF	TGTGCCAGTAGCCTAGCGGGGGGTACACAAGAGACCCAGTACTTC
TRBV5-1	NA	TRBJ2-2	TRBD1	CASSFGDRGTGELFF	TGCGCCAGCAGCTTCGGGGACAGGGGCACCGGGGAGCTGTTTTTT
TRBV7-2	NA	TRBJ2-2	NA	CASSLAGMGTGELFF	TGTGCCAGCAGCTTAGCCGGGATGGGGACCGGGGAGCTGTTTTTT
TRBV6-5	NA	TRBJ1-1	NA	CASSSLTRGAFF	TGTGCCAGCAGTTCCTTGACCCGGGGAGCTTTCTTT
TRBV5-1	NA	TRBJ2-3	TRBD2	CASSLAGRASTDTQYF	TGCGCCAGCAGCTTGGCCGGGAGGGCGAGCACAGATACGCAGTATTTT
TRBV30	NA	TRBJ1-5	TRBD1	CAWSADRGGSNQPQHF	TGTGCCTGGAGCGCTGACAGGGGAGGAAGCAATCAGCCCCAGCATTTT
TRBV29-1	few	TRBJ2-7	NA	CSVLTGTYEQYF	TGCAGCGTGCTGACAGGCACCTACGAGCAGTACTTC
TRBV27	NA	TRBJ2-2	TRBD2	CASSLSLGGVWTGELFF	TGTGCCAGCAGTTTATCATTGGGGGGGGTGTGGACCGGGGAGCTGTTTTTT
TRBV11-2	NA	TRBJ2-5	TRBD2	CASSLVVAGGQETQYF	TGTGCCAGCAGCTTAGTGGTTGCGGGAGGGCAGGAGACCCAGTACTTC
TRBV5-1	NA	TRBJ1-2	NA	CASSLEDARYTF	TGCGCCAGCAGCTTGGAAGATGCGAGGTACACCTTC
TRBV18	NA	TRBJ2-2	TRBD1	CASSPPTGGGTGELFF	TGTGCCAGCTCACCACCGACAGGGGGCGGCACCGGGGAGCTGTTTTTT
TRBV25-1	NA	TRBJ1-2	TRBD1	CASSKTGTNGYTF	TGTGCCAGCAGTAAGACAGGGACAAATGGCTACACCTTC
TRBV28	NA	TRBJ2-7	NA	CASSSPGGSYEQYF	TGTGCCAGCAGTTCCCCTGGCGGCTCCTACGAGCAGTACTTC
TRBV2	NA	TRBJ2-5	TRBD2	CASRLGLAGGIRETQYF	TGTGCCAGCAGGCTGGGACTAGCGGGAGGGATAAGAGAGACCCAGTACTTC
TRBV19	once	TRBJ2-5	NA	CASSIVSRGRETQYF	TGTGCCAGTAGTATTGTGTCCAGGGGCCGGGAGACCCAGTACTTC
TRBV7-2	NA	TRBJ2-3	TRBD1	CASSSRDRYTDTQYF	TGTGCCAGCAGCTCCCGGGACAGGTACACAGATACGCAGTATTTT